These 27 T cell receptor beta chains came from one sample sequenced in a study of cytomegalovirus exposure and HLA in healthy donors. The PCR contained 60 Vbeta and 13 Jbeta primers. Using immunoSEQ multiplex PCR, the repertoire was profiled, and TCRdb retains in-frame clones only, with some absent. In the table there are fewer than 200,000 clones, around four fifths of which are singletons. The sample was PBMCs. The receptors come from a young man in good health and CMV-seronegative.

V usage is TRBV29-1 and J usage is TRBJ2-2; D unresolved. CDR1 and CDR2 from the germline V gene are SQVTM and ANQGSEA. The CDR3 extends over 16 amino acids. V lost 1 base and J 3 bases, leaving 15 bases between the germline ends. The CDR3 reads CSVEARGADHTGELFF. The DNA of the CDR3 is TGCAGCGTTGAAGCCCGAGGTGCAGATCACACCGGGGAGCTGTTTTTT.

This clone was counted a few times. This chain joins TRBV19 and TRBJ2-7; TRBD1 aligns across 7 bases. The CDR3 covers 15 residues. Germline lookup yields CDR1 LNHDA and CDR2 SQIVND (reference sequence). Losses at the gene ends were 7 bases for V and 0 bases for J; bases not matched to a gene: 9. The CDR3 DNA sequence: TGTGCCAGTAATACCGGGACAGCGAGCTCCTACGAGCAGTACTTC. Translated: CASNTGTASSYEQYF.

The rearrangement links TRBV7-3 to TRBJ1-6; TRBD1 matches at 7 bases. J gave up 10 bases and V 2 bases, and 5 bases lay outside the gene matches. The CDR3 length is 14 residues. Germline values: CDR1 SGHTA, CDR2 FQGTGA. DNA for the CDR3: TGTGCCAGCAGCTTACAGGGGGTGGGGTCACCCCTCCACTTT. Translation gives CASSLQGVGSPLHF.

This sequence joins TRBV29-1 and TRBJ1-2, with D possibly TRBD1 on 6 matching bases. CDR3 length equals 15 residues. V lost 7 bases and J lost 3, with 21 bases in between. Germline V CDR1 and CDR2: SQVTM, ANQGSEA. This chain's CDR3 is CSARGQPVGDYGYTF. The CDR3 bases are TGCAGCGCCCGAGGACAGCCTGTTGGTGACTATGGCTACACCTTC.

The chain couples TRBV7-9 to TRBJ2-1; maybe TRBD1 (6 bases). Looked up from germline, CDR1 is SEHNR and CDR2 is FQNEAQ (reference sequence). Trimming took off 5 bases at V and 0 bases at J, with 17 bases between the two ends. The CDR3 contains 17 residues. CDR3 amino acids: CASSPLGAGASYNEQFF. The DNA for the CDR3 is TGTGCCAGCAGCCCTTTGGGGGCCGGGGCCTCCTACAATGAGCAGTTCTTC. Complete variable domain (other parts from reference TRBV7-9 and TRBJ2-1): DTGVSQNPRHKITKRGQNVTFRCDPISEHNRLYWYRQTLGQGPEFLTYFQNEAQLEKSRLLSDRFSAERPKGSFSTLEIQRTEQGDSAMYLCASSPLGAGASYNEQFFGPGTRLTVL.

The chain's CDR3 is CASSLMFQDEQFF. CDR3 DNA sequence: TGTGCCAGCAGCTTAATGTTCCAGGATGAGCAGTTCTTC. The V and J genes are TRBV7-2 and TRBJ2-1; D remains unclear. This CDR3 has 13 amino acids. The V gene lost 2 bases and the J gene lost 8 bases, with 10 bases spanning the gap. Germline loops: CDR1 SGHTA, CDR2 FQGNSA.

The chain links TRBV6-5 to TRBJ1-5; D unresolved. From germline, CDR1 is MNHEY and CDR2 SVGAGI. The CDR3 spans 15 residues. Trimming stripped 7 bases from V and 4 bases from J, with 17 bases between. The CDR3 sequence: CASKPSEQRNQPQHF. DNA of the CDR3: TGTGCCAGCAAACCCTCAGAACAGCGGAATCAGCCCCAGCATTTT.

V usage is TRBV5-6 and J usage is TRBJ2-2; 7 nucleotides align to TRBD1. This CDR3 has 15 amino acids. Germline V CDR1 and CDR2: SGHDT, YYEEEE. V was clipped by 2 bases and J by 6 bases; unmatched bases: 7. This CDR3 is CASSFERGRAGELFF. The CDR3 DNA reads TGTGCCAGCAGCTTTGAAAGGGGGCGAGCCGGGGAGCTGTTTTTT.

J is TRBJ2-3 and V is TRBV2; TRBD2 matches at 10 bases. After removal of 4 bases from V and 6 bases from J, the junction contained 4 bases not matched to a gene. CDR1 and CDR2 from the germline V gene are SNHLY and FYNNEI. The CDR3 spans 14 residues. The CDR3 reads CASSVTSGADTQYF. The CDR3 coding sequence is TGTGCCAGCAGTGTCACTAGCGGGGCGGATACGCAGTATTTT.

This clone occurred once. This chain connects TRBV2 to TRBJ1-6, with 8 positions matching TRBD1. The CDR3 is 17 residues long. CDR1 is SNHLY and CDR2 is FYNNEI in the germline V gene. Trimming at V came to 5 bases and at J to 1 base, leaving 7 bases not matched to a gene. The CDR3 sequence: CASSSPGQVSYNSPLHF. As DNA, the CDR3 is TGTGCCAGCAGTTCCCCGGGACAGGTGTCCTATAATTCACCCCTCCACTTT.

The chain recombines TRBV7-2 with TRBJ2-1; D is perhaps TRBD2 (6 bases). There are 14 residues in the CDR3. Germline CDR1 reads SGHTA; CDR2 reads FQGNSA. The V end was cut by 4 bases, the J end by 6 bases, with 13 bases between. The CDR3 here is CASSSGDLPNEQFF. The CDR3 nucleotides are TGTGCCAGCAGCTCGGGGGACCTACCCAATGAGCAGTTCTTC.

V is TRBV28 and J is TRBJ2-7; 11 positions agree with TRBD1. Germline V gene lookup returns CDR1 MDHEN and CDR2 SYDVKM. CDR3 length: 13 amino acids. After removal of 4 bases from V and 7 bases from J, the junction contained 3 bases not matched to a gene. CDR3 amino acids: CASSWTGGGEQYF. In DNA, the CDR3 is TGTGCCAGCAGTTGGACAGGGGGCGGGGAGCAGTACTTC.

The V and J genes are TRBV2 and TRBJ2-6; possible D gene TRBD1, 6 bases. This CDR3 spans 17 amino acids. Germline CDR1 reads SNHLY; CDR2 reads FYNNEI. The V end was cut by 7 bases, the J end by 0 bases, with 16 bases between. CDR3 bases: TGTGCCAGCACCCTTCAAACAGGGCCCTCTGGGGCCAACGTCCTGACTTTC. It translates to CASTLQTGPSGANVLTF.

The gene calls are TRBV7-9 and TRBJ2-2; D might be TRBD2 (6 bases). The CDR3 consists of 15 residues. Germline CDR1 SEHNR, CDR2 FQNEAQ (reference sequence). Trimming shortened V by 3 bases and J by 8 bases, and 16 bases separated the two germline ends. The chain's CDR3 is CASSFYGGEAGELFF. The CDR3 DNA reads as TGTGCCAGCAGCTTTTACGGGGGAGAAGCTGGGGAGCTGTTTTTT.

The chain employs TRBV5-1 and TRBJ2-3, with D perhaps matching TRBD2 (6 bases). The germline V and J ends were trimmed by 3 bases and 2 bases, with 13 bases remaining between them. CDR1 is SGHRS and CDR2 is YFSETQ in the germline V gene. This CDR3 spans 15 amino acids. This CDR3 reads CASSWSGLHTDTQYF. The CDR3 region has the DNA TGCGCCAGCAGCTGGAGCGGACTACACACAGATACGCAGTATTTT.

The chain recombines TRBV19 with TRBJ1-1, with 9 nucleotides matching TRBD1. Germline loops: CDR1 LNHDA, CDR2 SQIVND (reference sequence). After removal of 7 bases from V and 7 bases from J, the junction contained 10 bases not matched to a gene. The CDR3 runs 14 residues. This chain's CDR3 is CASTRTGDKGEAFF. The DNA for the CDR3 is TGTGCCAGTACAAGGACAGGGGATAAGGGTGAAGCTTTCTTT.

The rearrangement links TRBV7-2 to TRBJ1-2, with D possibly being TRBD1 (6 bases). The germline CDR1 and CDR2 sequences are SGHTA and FQGNSA. The CDR3 spans 14 residues. The V end lost 5 bases, the J end lost 4 bases, and 14 bases lay between the germline ends. Here the CDR3 reads CASSTTGLFYGYTF. DNA of the CDR3: TGTGCCAGCAGCACAACAGGGCTCTTCTATGGCTACACCTTC.

The chain joins TRBV11-1 to TRBJ1-4; 9 nucleotides align to TRBD1. Trimming cost V 2 bases and J 7 bases; bases outside gene matches: 5. The CDR3 runs to 15 residues. The V gene's germline CDR1 is SGHAT and CDR2 FQDESV (reference sequence). CDR3 sequence: CASSLRGTGFEKLFF. The DNA of the CDR3 is TGTGCCAGCAGCTTACGCGGGACAGGGTTTGAAAAACTGTTTTTT.

This rearrangement joins TRBV28 to TRBJ1-1; no firm D call. The length of the CDR3 is 15 residues. Germline loops: CDR1 MDHEN, CDR2 SYDVKM. Trimming took 3 bases from V and 1 from J, leaving 12 bases between them. CDR3 residues: CASSLEVDTNTEAFF. The DNA of the CDR3 is TGTGCCAGCAGTTTGGAGGTTGACACGAACACTGAAGCTTTCTTT.

This clone was seen a single time. The chain carries TRBV9 and TRBJ2-7; maybe TRBD2 (6 bases). Looked up from germline, CDR1 is SGDLS and CDR2 is YYNGEE. V was pared by 0 bases and J by 3 bases, with 10 bases between. The CDR3 runs 14 residues. CDR3 nucleotide sequence: TGTGCCAGCAGCGTAGCCGTCGGGGGCTACGAGCAGTACTTC. Translating gives CASSVAVGGYEQYF.

The sample holds one count of this clone. The rearrangement uses TRBV10-1 and TRBJ2-4, with 11 bases fitting TRBD1. V shed 0 bases and J 6 bases; nucleotides not matched to a gene: 1. The CDR3 is 15 amino acids. From germline, CDR1 is WNHNN and CDR2 SYGVQD (reference sequence). The CDR3 DNA reads as TGCGCCAGCAGTGAGTCTGGACAGGGGGCAAACATTCAGTACTTC. Its protein product is CASSESGQGANIQYF.

V gene TRBV18 combines with J gene TRBJ1-4; TRBD1 agrees at 7 bases. Germline CDR1 is KGHSH and CDR2 is LQKENI. The CDR3 contains 18 residues. V lost 3 bases, J lost 0 bases, and 10 bases stayed unmatched. CDR3 in DNA: TGTGCCAGCTCACCTGTGGTTGGGGACAGATCAACTAATGAAAAACTGTTTTTT. This encodes CASSPVVGDRSTNEKLFF.

The gene calls are TRBV27 and TRBJ1-5; TRBD1 might be the D (6 bases). V lost 2 bases and J lost 1, with 12 bases in between. The CDR3 runs 16 residues. Germline V gene data show CDR1 as MNHEY and CDR2 as SMNVEV (reference sequence). The CDR3 loop reads CASSLRGGASNQPQHF. The CDR3 DNA follows: TGTGCCAGCAGTTTAAGAGGGGGGGCGAGCAATCAGCCCCAGCATTTT.

The chain carries TRBV27 and TRBJ1-6; TRBD1 aligns across 7 bases. Germline assignment: CDR1 MNHEY and CDR2 SMNVEV (reference sequence). This CDR3 spans 15 amino acids. V gave up 2 bases and J gave up 10 bases; unmatched junction bases: 8. The CDR3 spells CASSLLWDRRSPLHF. As DNA, the CDR3 is TGTGCCAGCAGTTTACTATGGGACAGAAGATCACCCCTCCACTTT.

V usage is TRBV2 and J usage is TRBJ1-5, with D uncertain. V was trimmed by 5 bases and J by 2 bases, leaving 10 bases between them. The CDR3 contains 14 residues. Per the germline V gene, CDR1 is SNHLY and CDR2 is FYNNEI. Here the CDR3 DNA reads TGTGCCAGCAGTTGGTCACAGCGCAATCAGCCCCAGCATTTT. It translates to CASSWSQRNQPQHF.

Here the CDR3 DNA reads TGTGCCAGCAGCCATCCCAGGGAGGGTATCTATGGCTACACCTTC. The encoded protein is CASSHPREGIYGYTF. The chain combines TRBV14 with TRBJ1-2; D possibly corresponds to TRBD1 (5 bases). V gave up 3 bases and J gave up 4 bases, with 15 bases separating them. Looked up from germline, CDR1 is SGHDN and CDR2 is FVKESK. This CDR3 contains 15 residues.

V is TRBV7-9 and J is TRBJ2-3; D is perhaps TRBD1 (6 bases). Trimming shortened V by 1 base and J by 2 bases, and 7 bases separated the two germline ends. The CDR3 extends over 14 amino acids. Per the germline V gene, CDR1 is SEHNR and CDR2 is FQNEAQ (reference sequence). In DNA, the CDR3 is TGTGCCAGCAGCTTAGGGACAGACACAGATACGCAGTATTTT. It codes for CASSLGTDTDTQYF.